These 29 T cell receptor beta chains were all obtained from the same sample, sequenced in a study of T cell changes during pregnancy in multiple sclerosis. Method: immunoSEQ multiplex PCR; TCRdb's copy keeps in-frame clones and lacks some. The table lists about 32,000 clones, 80% to 90% of them singletons, with approximately 12% in the top ten. This material consisted of CD8+ T cells from peripheral blood mononuclear cells, taken in the third trimester of pregnancy. The receptors here all came from a female donor with multiple sclerosis, enrolled in a pregnancy study.

J is TRBJ2-1 and V is TRBV27, with 8 bases aligning to TRBD1. Germline-derived CDR1 and CDR2 are MNHEY and SMNVEV (reference sequence). The CDR3 contains 14 residues. V lost 7 bases and J lost 4; bases outside the gene matches: 6. CDR3 DNA sequence: TGTGCCAGCAACCCGACAGGGGCTTACAATGAGCAGTTCTTC. Translating it yields CASNPTGAYNEQFF.

The chain joins TRBV5-4 to TRBJ1-1; weak D call: TRBD1 (5 bases). The CDR3 runs to 14 residues. Germline V gene data show CDR1 as SGHNT and CDR2 as YYREEE (reference sequence). Trimming took off 4 bases at V and 0 bases at J, with 10 bases between the two ends. The CDR3 bases are TGTGCCAGCAGCAGGGGACTCTTGAACACTGAAGCTTTCTTT. Translation gives CASSRGLLNTEAFF.

V and J are TRBV9 and TRBJ1-3; D is unclear. The CDR3 consists of 12 residues. The germline V and J ends were trimmed by 3 bases and 9 bases, with 10 bases remaining between them. Germline CDR1 reads SGDLS; CDR2 reads YYNGEE. The CDR3 reads CASSAQWSTIYF. The DNA of the CDR3 is TGTGCCAGCAGCGCGCAATGGAGCACCATATATTTT.

The genes are TRBV9 and TRBJ2-5; 14 nucleotides agree with TRBD2. Looked up from germline, CDR1 is SGDLS and CDR2 is YYNGEE. The V gene end was trimmed by 4 bases and the J gene end by 5 bases; junction bases not matched to a gene: 7. This CDR3 comprises 16 residues. CDR3 sequence: CASSPTSGGAAETQYF. CDR3 DNA sequence: TGTGCCAGCAGCCCGACTAGCGGGGGGGCCGCGGAGACCCAGTACTTC. The whole variable domain, remainder taken from reference TRBV9 and TRBJ2-5, is DSGVTQTPKHLITATGQRVTLRCSPRSGDLSVYWYQQSLDQGLQFLIQYYNGEERAKGNILERFSAQQFPDLHSELNLSSLELGDSALYFCASSPTSGGAAETQYFGPGTRLLVL.

The rearrangement uses TRBV27 and TRBJ2-5, with a tentative D call TRBD1 (6 bases). The CDR3 length is 15 residues. The V gene's germline CDR1 is MNHEY and CDR2 SMNVEV (reference sequence). Trimming left V 4 bases short and J 2 bases short, with 14 bases between. CDR3 sequence: CASSSRGREQETQYF. CDR3 nucleotides: TGTGCCAGCAGTTCTAGGGGGAGAGAGCAAGAGACCCAGTACTTC.

This clone was found once. The chain combines TRBV6-1 with TRBJ1-4, with D possibly matching TRBD1 (6 bases). Trimming stripped 2 bases from V and 6 bases from J, with 10 bases between. The germline V gene has CDR1 MNHNS and CDR2 SASEGT. The CDR3 extends over 14 amino acids. This CDR3 reads CASSELQGDEKLFF. CDR3 in DNA: TGTGCCAGCAGTGAACTACAGGGTGATGAAAAACTGTTTTTT.

This chain connects TRBV15 to TRBJ2-6, with 8 bases that match TRBD1. Trimming took 5 bases from V and 0 from J; bases not matched to a gene: 12. Germline V gives CDR1 LNHNV, CDR2 YYDKDF (reference sequence). The CDR3 loop spans 19 amino acids. CDR3 protein: CATSGFGQGGFSGANVLTF. CDR3 DNA sequence: TGTGCCACCAGCGGCTTCGGACAGGGAGGCTTCTCTGGGGCCAACGTCCTGACTTTC.

The chain employs TRBV9 and TRBJ2-2; D might be TRBD1 (5 bases). Trimming removed 4 bases from V and 4 bases from J, with 17 bases in between. The germline V gene has CDR1 SGDLS and CDR2 YYNGEE. This CDR3 has 16 amino acids. Here the CDR3 reads CASSFTWGPPTGELFF. In nucleotides, the CDR3 is TGTGCCAGCAGCTTCACCTGGGGCCCTCCCACCGGGGAGCTGTTTTTT.

The chain combines TRBV30 with TRBJ2-1; 7 bases agree with TRBD1. The CDR3 is made up of 14 amino acids. Germline CDR1 is GTSNPN and CDR2 is SVGIG (reference sequence). Trimming took 7 bases from V and 0 from J; bases not matched to a gene: 6. In nucleotides, the CDR3 is TGTGCCTTCCTCCGACAGGGCTCCTACAATGAGCAGTTCTTC. Amino acids: CAFLRQGSYNEQFF.

The chain joins TRBV2 to TRBJ1-2; the D is unclear. The CDR3 runs to 10 residues. Germline assignment: CDR1 SNHLY and CDR2 FYNNEI. CDR3 DNA sequence: TGTGCAGCTCCCTTATTCGGGTTCACCTTC. Its translation is CAAPLFGFTF.

This chain links TRBV7-9 with TRBJ1-1, with 9 nucleotides matching TRBD1. With V trimmed by 2 bases and J by 0 bases, 7 bases remained unmatched. Germline V lookup: CDR1 SEHNR, CDR2 FQNEAQ (reference sequence). This CDR3 spans 17 amino acids. This chain's CDR3 is CASSLWGTGRVNTEAFF. The CDR3 DNA reads TGTGCCAGCAGCTTATGGGGGACAGGGAGGGTGAACACTGAAGCTTTCTTT.

The V call is TRBV10-3, the J call TRBJ2-7; D unclear. The CDR3 contains 12 residues. CDR1 and CDR2 (germline): ENHRY, SYGVKD. V was shortened by 6 bases and J by 7 bases, with 13 bases between the two germline ends. CDR3 in DNA: TGTGCCATCAGAAGCAACGGGTGGGAGCAGTACTTC. As protein: CAIRSNGWEQYF.

The V call is TRBV10-1, the J call TRBJ2-7, with a weak D call TRBD2 (6 bases). V lost 4 bases to trimming and J lost 7 bases, with 14 bases between them. The CDR3 has 13 residues. The germline V gene encodes CDR1 WNHNN and CDR2 SYGVQD (reference sequence). Written as DNA, the CDR3 is TGCGCCAGCAGTGGGACTCACCGGGGGGAGCAGTACTTC. Its protein product is CASSGTHRGEQYF.

This clone was recorded a few times. The CDR3 DNA sequence: TGTGCCAGCAGCTTAGCCGGACAGGACACTGAAGCTTTCTTT. This encodes CASSLAGQDTEAFF. V and J are TRBV7-9 and TRBJ1-1, with 7 positions matching TRBD1. Germline V lookup: CDR1 SEHNR, CDR2 FQNEAQ (reference sequence). The V and J ends lost 0 bases and 3 bases, in that order; junction bases with no gene match: 1. The CDR3 covers 14 residues.

The V and J genes are TRBV6-6 and TRBJ1-2, with D possibly TRBD1 on 6 matching bases. The CDR3 sequence is 13 residues long. Per germline, CDR1 MNHNY and CDR2 SVGAGI (reference sequence). Trimming shortened V by 6 bases and J by 5 bases, and 13 bases separated the two germline ends. The DNA of the CDR3 is TGTGCCAGCAGCCGCGGGGGGCCATATGGCTACACCTTC. Translated, it gives CASSRGGPYGYTF.

This clone showed up just a few times. The V call is TRBV6-1, the J call TRBJ1-5, with 8 bases that match TRBD1. The CDR3 runs 15 residues. CDR1 and CDR2 from the germline V gene are MNHNS and SASEGT. V was clipped by 7 bases and J by 6 bases; unmatched bases: 11. For the CDR3, the DNA is TGTGCCAGCATCAGATACCAGGGGGCTGTTCAGCCCCAGCATTTT. Translated, it gives CASIRYQGAVQPQHF.

The CDR3 DNA reads as TGTGCCAGCAGCTACTCTTTCCAGGGATCAGACACTGAAGCTTTCTTT. Its translation is CASSYSFQGSDTEAFF. V is TRBV13 and J is TRBJ1-1; the D gene is possibly TRBD1 (5 bases). The V gene's germline CDR1 is PRHDT and CDR2 FYEKMQ (reference sequence). With 4 bases removed from V and 3 bases from J, the gap between germline ends came to 18 bases. The CDR3 runs to 16 residues. Complete variable domain (other parts from reference TRBV13 and TRBJ1-1): AAGVIQSPRHLIKEKRETATLKCYPIPRHDTVYWYQQGPGQDPQFLISFYEKMQSDKGSIPDRFSAQQFSDYHSELNMSSLELGDSALYFCASSYSFQGSDTEAFFGQGTRLTVV.

This chain uses TRBV7-9 with TRBJ2-3, with 8 bases identical to TRBD1. J lost 5 bases, V lost 6 bases, and 4 bases had no gene match. The CDR3 contains 13 residues. Per the germline V gene, CDR1 is SEHNR and CDR2 is FQNEAQ (reference sequence). CDR3 protein: CASRTDRGDTQYF. DNA of the CDR3: TGTGCCAGCAGAACCGACAGGGGAGATACGCAGTATTTT. Filled out from reference TRBV7-9 and TRBJ2-3, the complete variable domain reads DTGVSQNPRHKITKRGQNVTFRCDPISEHNRLYWYRQTLGQGPEFLTYFQNEAQLEKSRLLSDRFSAERPKGSFSTLEIQRTEQGDSAMYLCASRTDRGDTQYFGPGTRLTVL.

This chain joins TRBV5-1 and TRBJ1-2, with D possibly being TRBD1 (5 bases). CDR3 length: 15 amino acids. V was shortened by 4 bases and J by 5 bases, with 18 bases between the two germline ends. Germline values: CDR1 SGHRS, CDR2 YFSETQ. CDR3 coding DNA: TGCGCCAGCAGCAACGTTACAGGTGCCTTTTATGGCTACACCTTC. Protein: CASSNVTGAFYGYTF.

This chain uses TRBV11-2 with TRBJ2-1; a possible D gene is TRBD2 (5 bases). CDR1 SGHAT and CDR2 FQNNGV come from the germline V gene. CDR3 length: 16 residues. V was pared by 5 bases and J by 4 bases, with 18 bases between. The CDR3 spells CASSTLGGFNYNEQFF. CDR3 nucleotides: TGTGCCAGCAGCACCCTCGGCGGGTTCAATTACAATGAGCAGTTCTTC.

This clone has a single count. The V gene is TRBV6-6, the J gene TRBJ2-7, with 8 nucleotides matching TRBD2. The V segment lost 0 bases and the J segment 7 bases; nucleotides outside the gene matches: 2. The germline V gene encodes CDR1 MNHNY and CDR2 SVGAGI (reference sequence). The length of the CDR3 is 13 residues. The DNA of the CDR3 is TGTGCCAGCAGTTACTCGCCGGGGGGGGAGCAGTACTTC. The encoded protein is CASSYSPGGEQYF.

The V gene is TRBV2, the J gene TRBJ2-7, with 9 bases that match TRBD1. The CDR3 loop spans 15 amino acids. Germline V gives CDR1 SNHLY, CDR2 FYNNEI. Trimming removed 6 bases from V and 5 bases from J; junction bases left unmatched: 11. The CDR3 DNA is TGTGCCAGCAGGCAGGATTTGGACAGGGGCCACGAGCAGTACTTC. It codes for CASRQDLDRGHEQYF. Drawing the rest from reference TRBV2 and TRBJ2-7, the complete variable domain is EPEVTQTPSHQVTQMGQEVILRCVPISNHLYFYWYRQILGQKVEFLVSFYNNEISEKSEIFDDQFSVERPDGSNFTLKIRSTKLEDSAMYFCASRQDLDRGHEQYFGPGTRLTVT.

In its sample, this clone was seen once. The chain combines TRBV5-1 with TRBJ1-1; TRBD1 matches at 9 bases. The ends lost 3 bases at V and 8 bases at J; junction bases unmatched: 11. CDR1 SGHRS and CDR2 YFSETQ come from the germline V gene. This CDR3 is built from 15 residues. CDR3 sequence: CASSYGQGILAEAFF. CDR3 DNA: TGCGCCAGCAGCTACGGACAGGGGATTCTGGCGGAAGCTTTCTTT.

This chain joins TRBV28 and TRBJ1-4; 9 nucleotides line up with TRBD1. Germline assignment: CDR1 MDHEN and CDR2 SYDVKM. V lost 5 bases, J lost 7 bases, and 11 bases stayed unmatched. This CDR3 has 16 amino acids. CDR3 nucleotide sequence: TGTGCCAGCAGTCGCCCCAGGACAGGGGAGAGTGAAAAACTGTTTTTT. It translates to CASSRPRTGESEKLFF. Drawing the rest from reference TRBV28 and TRBJ1-4, the complete variable domain is DVKVTQSSRYLVKRTGEKVFLECVQDMDHENMFWYRQDPGLGLRLIYFSYDVKMKEKGDIPEGYSVSREKKERFSLILESASTNQTSMYLCASSRPRTGESEKLFFGSGTQLSVL.

This clone was seen only once. V and J are TRBV30 and TRBJ1-2, with 9 positions matching TRBD1. The ends lost 3 bases at V and 5 bases at J; junction bases unmatched: 7. Germline V CDR1 and CDR2: GTSNPN, SVGIG (reference sequence). The CDR3 sequence is 14 residues long. CDR3 region: CAWSPGQGYYGYTF. DNA for the CDR3: TGTGCCTGGAGCCCGGGACAGGGCTATTATGGCTACACCTTC.

J is TRBJ2-1 and V is TRBV7-9; tentative D call: TRBD2 (5 bases). The CDR3 loop spans 13 amino acids. The germline V and J ends were trimmed by 4 bases and 8 bases, with 12 bases remaining between them. CDR1 is SEHNR, CDR2 FQNEAQ, per germline (reference sequence). The CDR3 is CASSSVGEHEQFF. Written as DNA, the CDR3 is TGTGCCAGCAGCTCCGTCGGGGAACATGAGCAGTTCTTC.

This sequence joins TRBV4-2 and TRBJ2-2, with D possibly TRBD2 on 6 matching bases. Germline CDR1 and CDR2: LGHNA and YNFKEQ. V gave up 2 bases and J gave up 5 bases, with 9 bases separating them. The CDR3 consists of 14 residues. CDR3 in amino acids: CASSQYGGTGELFF. CDR3 DNA: TGTGCCAGCAGCCAATACGGGGGAACCGGGGAGCTGTTTTTT.

J is TRBJ2-7 and V is TRBV28; possibly TRBD1 for D (7 bases). V was cut by 5 bases and J by 3 bases, with 20 bases left in between. CDR1 is MDHEN, CDR2 SYDVKM, per germline. This CDR3 comprises 16 residues. The CDR3 coding sequence is TGTGCCAGCAGTCTAGAGGGGCCGGGGGACAGCTACGAGCAGTACTTC. Amino acids: CASSLEGPGDSYEQYF.

The chain employs TRBV4-1 and TRBJ1-4; 9 bases map to TRBD1. The CDR3 totals 15 residues. Germline V gene lookup returns CDR1 MGHRA and CDR2 YSYEKL. With V trimmed by 8 bases and J by 7 bases, 11 bases remained unmatched. The CDR3: CASGENRGHGEKLFF. The CDR3 DNA reads TGCGCCAGCGGCGAGAACAGGGGGCACGGTGAAAAACTGTTTTTT.